The entry below describes one TCR beta chain. The target antigen is unknown. This entry belongs to a study of T-cell memory formation after mild COVID-19. In TCRdb, the 5' RACE reads were re-called with MiXCR into one record per CDR3 protein. The sample holds 350,000 or so distinct CDR3 sequences, around a fifth seen once. From germline, CDR1 is SGHTA and CDR2 FQGTGA. V lost 6 bases to trimming and J lost 5 bases; unmatched junction nucleotides: 11. CDR3 length: 16 residues. Whole-study findings and limits: Contracting CD8+ clones were enriched in EMRA, CD4+ mainly in CM and EM.

The chain has TRBV7-3 and TRBJ2-2, with 8 positions matching TRBD2. Sample: PBMCs or a T cell subset sorted from them (not recorded which). The TCR comes from a man aged 18 to 29 who had mild COVID-19 (a few samples of this study predate the infection). Cell type and time point are not known. Here the CDR3 reads CASSPAGASGTGELFF. In nucleotides, the CDR3 is TGTGCCAGCAGTCCAGCGGGGGCCTCGGGGACCGGGGAGCTGTTTTTT.